The entry that follows covers one T cell receptor beta chain sequence. Via MiXCR, TCRdb re-called the RT-PCR reads, giving one row per CDR3 protein. The repertoire holds roughly 960,000 distinct CDR3 sequences, with roughly 18% as singletons. This CDR3 is 13 amino acids long. CDR1 and CDR2 (germline): ENHRY, SYGVKD. V was cut by 7 bases and J by 12 bases, with 20 bases left in between. The data stem from a study of patients and donors after allogeneic stem cell transplantation. The clonotype comes from a human donor who was either an allogeneic HSCT recipient or a stem cell or donor lymphocyte infusion donor (not recorded which). It is not recorded whose cells these are; they may come from a transplant donor. The rearrangement uses TRBV10-3 and TRBJ2-3; maybe TRBD2 (5 bases). Sequencing was carried out using blood, either unsorted or a sorted T cell fraction (not recorded which). CDR3 loop: CAIKRETTAAQYF. The CDR3 DNA reads TGTGCCATCAAACGGGAAACTACGGCCGCCCAGTATTTT.